This TCR beta chain was identified during a study of T cell responses to AZD1222 COVID-19 vaccine. Points from the study as a whole: White British ancestry dominated among donors, who included more females, and clonal diversity was possibly underestimated. Baseline testing showed seropositivity in only a handful of AZD1222 recipients.

Data came from immunoSEQ multiplex PCR; TCRdb stores just in-frame clones and leaves some out. The table records around 120,000 clones, around 92% of them present only once. CDR3 length: 13 amino acids. V lost 0 bases to trimming and J lost 8 bases, with 11 bases between them. CDR1 and CDR2 from the germline V gene are SGDLS and YYNGEE. Details on this clone: No antigen is known for it. This same CDR3 is encoded by further DNA sequences in the sample.

The sequences come from peripheral blood, collected on day 0 of AZD1222 vaccination. V and J are TRBV9 and TRBJ1-1; tentative D call: TRBD1 (5 bases). The sequence derives from an adult in good health. The CDR3, as DNA: TGTGCCAGCAGCGTAGAGGCAGGGAGGGAAGCTTTCTTT. This encodes CASSVEAGREAFF.